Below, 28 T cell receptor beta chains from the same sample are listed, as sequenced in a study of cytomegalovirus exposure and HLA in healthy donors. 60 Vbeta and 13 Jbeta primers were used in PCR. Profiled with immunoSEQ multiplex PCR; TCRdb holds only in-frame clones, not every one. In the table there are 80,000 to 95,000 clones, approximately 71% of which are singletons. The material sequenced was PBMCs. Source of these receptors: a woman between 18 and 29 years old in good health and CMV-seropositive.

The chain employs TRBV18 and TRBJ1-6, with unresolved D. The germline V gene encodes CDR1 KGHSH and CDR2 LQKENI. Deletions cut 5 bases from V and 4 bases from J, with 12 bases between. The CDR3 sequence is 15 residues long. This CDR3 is CASSAPGRYNSPLHF. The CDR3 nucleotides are TGTGCCAGCTCAGCCCCCGGGAGGTATAATTCACCCCTCCACTTT.

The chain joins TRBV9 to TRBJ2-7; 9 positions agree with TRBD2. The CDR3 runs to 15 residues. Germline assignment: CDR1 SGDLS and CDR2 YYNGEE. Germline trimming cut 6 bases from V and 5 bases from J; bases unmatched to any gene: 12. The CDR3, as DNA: TGTGCCAGCACCAAAGGGGGCGGGGGGGCCCACGAGCAGTACTTC. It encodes CASTKGGGGAHEQYF.

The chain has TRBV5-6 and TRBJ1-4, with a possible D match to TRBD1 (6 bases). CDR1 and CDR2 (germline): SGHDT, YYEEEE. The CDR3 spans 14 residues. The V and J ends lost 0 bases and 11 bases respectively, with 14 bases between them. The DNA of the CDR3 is TGTGCCAGCAGCTTGGGCTACAGGGTGGGGAAACTGTTTTTT. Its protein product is CASSLGYRVGKLFF.

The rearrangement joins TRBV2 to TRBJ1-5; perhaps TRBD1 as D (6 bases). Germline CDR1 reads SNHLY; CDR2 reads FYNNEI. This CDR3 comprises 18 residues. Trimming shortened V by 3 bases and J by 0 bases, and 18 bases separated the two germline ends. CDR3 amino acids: CASSDDTPGHLSNQPQHF. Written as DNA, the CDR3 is TGTGCCAGCAGTGATGATACACCGGGACACCTTAGCAATCAGCCCCAGCATTTT.

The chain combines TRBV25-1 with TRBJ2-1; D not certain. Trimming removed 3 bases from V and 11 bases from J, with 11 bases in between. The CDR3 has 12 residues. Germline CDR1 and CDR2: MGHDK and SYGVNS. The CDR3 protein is CASSDKSVKQFF. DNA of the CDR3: TGTGCCAGCAGTGATAAATCGGTTAAGCAGTTCTTC.

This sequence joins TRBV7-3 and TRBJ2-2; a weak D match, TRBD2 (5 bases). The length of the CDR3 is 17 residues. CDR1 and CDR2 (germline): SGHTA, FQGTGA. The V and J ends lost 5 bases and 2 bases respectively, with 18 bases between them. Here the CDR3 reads CASSRLRGPGNTGELFF. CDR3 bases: TGTGCCAGCAGCCGACTTAGAGGGCCTGGCAACACCGGGGAGCTGTTTTTT.

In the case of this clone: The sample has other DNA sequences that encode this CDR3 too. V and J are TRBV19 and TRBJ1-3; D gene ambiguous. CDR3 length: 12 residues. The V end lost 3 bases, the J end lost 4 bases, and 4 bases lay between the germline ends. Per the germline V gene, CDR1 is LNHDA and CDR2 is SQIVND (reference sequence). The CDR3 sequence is CASSILGNTIYF. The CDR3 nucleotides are TGTGCCAGTAGTATCCTCGGAAACACCATATATTTT. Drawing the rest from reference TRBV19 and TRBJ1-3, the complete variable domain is DGGITQSPKYLFRKEGQNVTLSCEQNLNHDAMYWYRQDPGQGLRLIYYSQIVNDFQKGDIAEGYSVSREKKESFPLTVTSAQKNPTAFYLCASSILGNTIYFGEGSWLTVV.

The CDR3 DNA reads TGTGCCACCAGCAGAGATTTGTCCCTAGAGACCCAGTACTTC. It is translated as CATSRDLSLETQYF. V and J are TRBV15 and TRBJ2-5; D call uncertain. Trimming took 0 bases from V and 4 from J, leaving 9 bases between them. The CDR3 totals 14 residues. Germline CDR1 LNHNV, CDR2 YYDKDF (reference sequence). The full variable domain, completed using reference TRBV15 and TRBJ2-5, is DAMVIQNPRYQVTQFGKPVTLSCSQTLNHNVMYWYQQKSSQAPKLLFHYYDKDFNNEADTPDNFQSRRPNTSFCFLDIRSPGLGDTAMYLCATSRDLSLETQYFGPGTRLLVL.

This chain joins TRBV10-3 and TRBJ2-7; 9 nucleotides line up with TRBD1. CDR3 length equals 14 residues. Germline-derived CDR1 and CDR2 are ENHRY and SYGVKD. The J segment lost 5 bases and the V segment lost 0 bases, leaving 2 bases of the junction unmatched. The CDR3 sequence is CAISESDRGDEQYF. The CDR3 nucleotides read TGTGCCATCAGTGAGTCGGACAGGGGTGACGAGCAGTACTTC.

The CDR3 loop is CASSLDREDYGYTF. Written as DNA, the CDR3 is TGTGCCAGCAGTTTAGATAGGGAGGACTATGGCTACACCTTC. The gene calls are TRBV27 and TRBJ1-2; D is ambiguous. The CDR3 spans 14 residues. The V gene's germline CDR1 is MNHEY and CDR2 SMNVEV (reference sequence). V was trimmed by 2 bases and J by 3 bases, leaving 10 bases between them.

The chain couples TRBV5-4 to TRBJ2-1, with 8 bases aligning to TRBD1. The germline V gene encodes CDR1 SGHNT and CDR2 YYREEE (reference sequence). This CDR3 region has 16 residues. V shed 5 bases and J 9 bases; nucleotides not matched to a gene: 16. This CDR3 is CASSTQGAVGLSEQFF. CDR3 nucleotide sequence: TGTGCCAGCAGTACTCAGGGGGCGGTAGGTTTGTCTGAGCAGTTCTTC.

CDR3 loop: CASSLKGAGELFF. For the CDR3, the DNA is TGTGCCAGCAGCTTAAAGGGAGCCGGGGAGCTGTTTTTT. The rearrangement links TRBV11-3 to TRBJ2-2; perhaps TRBD2 as D (5 bases). This CDR3 region has 13 residues. Germline V lookup: CDR1 SGHNT, CDR2 YENEEA. V gave up 2 bases and J gave up 6 bases, with 7 bases separating them. Together with reference TRBV11-3 and TRBJ2-2, the CDR3 gives the full variable domain: EAGVVQSPRYKIIEKKQPVAFWCNPISGHNTLYWYLQNLGQGPELLIRYENEEAVDDSQLPKDRFSAERLKGVDSTLKIQPAELGDSAVYLCASSLKGAGELFFGEGSRLTVL.

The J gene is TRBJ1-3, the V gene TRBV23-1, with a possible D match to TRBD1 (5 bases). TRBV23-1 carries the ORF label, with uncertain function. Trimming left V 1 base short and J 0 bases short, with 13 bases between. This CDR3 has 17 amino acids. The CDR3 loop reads CASSQYPDTSSGNTIYF. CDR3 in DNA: TGCGCCAGCAGTCAATATCCGGACACGAGCTCTGGAAACACCATATATTTT.

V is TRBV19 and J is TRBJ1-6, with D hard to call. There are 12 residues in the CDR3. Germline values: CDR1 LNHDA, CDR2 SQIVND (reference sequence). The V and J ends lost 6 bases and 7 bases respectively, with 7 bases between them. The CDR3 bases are TGTGCCAGTAGGACGGGAAATTCACCCCTCCACTTT. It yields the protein CASRTGNSPLHF.

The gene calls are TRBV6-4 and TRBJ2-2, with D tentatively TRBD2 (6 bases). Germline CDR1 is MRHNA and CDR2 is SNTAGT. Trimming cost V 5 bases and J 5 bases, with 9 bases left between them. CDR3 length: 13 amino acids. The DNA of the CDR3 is TGTGCCAGCAGTTCGGGGGTAACCGGGGAGCTGTTTTTT. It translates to CASSSGVTGELFF.

CDR3 coding DNA: TGTGCCAGCAGCTTAGAAGGTCGGGGTGAGCAGTTCTTC. This sequence encodes CASSLEGRGEQFF. This chain connects TRBV7-2 to TRBJ2-1; maybe TRBD2 (5 bases). Germline-derived CDR1 and CDR2 are SGHTA and FQGNSA. V was clipped by 1 base and J by 9 bases, with 10 bases between them. This CDR3 has 13 residues. Looking up the rest from reference TRBV7-2 and TRBJ2-1 gives the full variable domain: GAGVSQSPSNKVTEKGKDVELRCDPISGHTALYWYRQSLGQGLEFLIYFQGNSAPDKSGLPSDRFSAERTGGSVSTLTIQRTQQEDSAVYLCASSLEGRGEQFFGPGTRLTVL.

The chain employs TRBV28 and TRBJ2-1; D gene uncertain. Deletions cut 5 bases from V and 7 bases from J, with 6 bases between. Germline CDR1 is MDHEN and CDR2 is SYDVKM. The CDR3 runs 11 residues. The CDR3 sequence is CASSPKNEQFF. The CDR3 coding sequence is TGTGCCAGCAGTCCTAAAAATGAGCAGTTCTTC.

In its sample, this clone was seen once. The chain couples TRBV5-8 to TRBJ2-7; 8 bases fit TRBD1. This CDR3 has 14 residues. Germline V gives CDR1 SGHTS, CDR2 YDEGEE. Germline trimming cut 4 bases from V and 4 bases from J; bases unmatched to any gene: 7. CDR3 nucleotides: TGTGCCAGCAGCAGACAGGGGACGCTTTACGAGCAGTACTTC. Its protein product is CASSRQGTLYEQYF. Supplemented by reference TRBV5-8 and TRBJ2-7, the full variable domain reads EAGVTQSPTHLIKTRGQQATLRCSPISGHTSVYWYQQALGLGLQFLLWYDEGEERNRGNFPPRFSGRQFPNYSSELNVNALELEDSALYLCASSRQGTLYEQYFGPGTRLTVT.

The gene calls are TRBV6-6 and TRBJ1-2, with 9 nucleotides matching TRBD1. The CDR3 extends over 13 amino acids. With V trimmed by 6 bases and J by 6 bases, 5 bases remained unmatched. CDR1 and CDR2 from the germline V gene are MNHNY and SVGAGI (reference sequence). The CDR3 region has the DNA TGTGCCAGCAGGAGGACAGGGGAAGATGGCTACACCTTC. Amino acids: CASRRTGEDGYTF.

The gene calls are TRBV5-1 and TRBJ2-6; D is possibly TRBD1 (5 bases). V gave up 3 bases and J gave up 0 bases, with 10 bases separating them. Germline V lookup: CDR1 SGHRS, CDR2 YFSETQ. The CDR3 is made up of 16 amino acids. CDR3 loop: CASSSRAPSGANVLTF. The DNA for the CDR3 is TGCGCCAGCAGCTCCAGGGCACCCTCTGGGGCCAACGTCCTGACTTTC. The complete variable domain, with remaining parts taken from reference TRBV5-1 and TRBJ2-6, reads KAGVTQTPRYLIKTRGQQVTLSCSPISGHRSVSWYQQTPGQGLQFLFEYFSETQRNKGNFPGRFSGRQFSNSRSEMNVSTLELGDSALYLCASSSRAPSGANVLTFGAGSRLTVL.

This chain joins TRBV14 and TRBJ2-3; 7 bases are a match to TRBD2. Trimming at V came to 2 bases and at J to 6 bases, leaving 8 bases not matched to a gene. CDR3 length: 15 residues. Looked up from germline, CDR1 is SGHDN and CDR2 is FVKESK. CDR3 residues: CASSQSGTTRDTQYF. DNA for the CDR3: TGTGCCAGCAGCCAATCCGGGACTACCCGTGATACGCAGTATTTT.

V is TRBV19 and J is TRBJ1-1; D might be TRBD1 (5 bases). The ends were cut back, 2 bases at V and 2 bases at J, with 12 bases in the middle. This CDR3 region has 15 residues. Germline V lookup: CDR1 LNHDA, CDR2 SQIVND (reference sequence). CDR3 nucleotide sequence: TGTGCCAGTAGTATATTCTTAGGGGCTAACACTGAAGCTTTCTTT. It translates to CASSIFLGANTEAFF.

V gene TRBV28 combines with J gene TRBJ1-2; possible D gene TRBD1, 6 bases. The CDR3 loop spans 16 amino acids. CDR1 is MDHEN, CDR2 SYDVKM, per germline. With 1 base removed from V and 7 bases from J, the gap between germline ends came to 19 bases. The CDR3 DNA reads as TGTGCCAGCAGTTTATTTGCAGGGGCAGGGGAGCCTGGCTACACCTTC. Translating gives CASSLFAGAGEPGYTF.

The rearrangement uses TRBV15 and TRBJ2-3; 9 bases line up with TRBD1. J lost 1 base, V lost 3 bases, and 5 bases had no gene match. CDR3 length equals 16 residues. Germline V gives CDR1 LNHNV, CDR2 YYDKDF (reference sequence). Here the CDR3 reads CATSSRQGGGTDTQYF. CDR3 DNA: TGTGCCACCAGCAGCAGACAGGGGGGAGGCACAGATACGCAGTATTTT.

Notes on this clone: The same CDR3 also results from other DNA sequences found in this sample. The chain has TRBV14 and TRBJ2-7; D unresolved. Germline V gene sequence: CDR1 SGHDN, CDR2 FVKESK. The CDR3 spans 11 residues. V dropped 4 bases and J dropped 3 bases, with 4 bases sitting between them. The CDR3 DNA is TGTGCCAGCAGCCTAAACTACGAGCAGTACTTC. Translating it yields CASSLNYEQYF.

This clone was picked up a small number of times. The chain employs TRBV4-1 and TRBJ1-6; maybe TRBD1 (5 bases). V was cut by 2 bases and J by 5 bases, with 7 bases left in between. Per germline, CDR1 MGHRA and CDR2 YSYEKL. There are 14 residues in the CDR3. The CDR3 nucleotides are TGCGCCAGCAGCCAACAGACAGATAATTCACCCCTCCACTTT. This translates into CASSQQTDNSPLHF.

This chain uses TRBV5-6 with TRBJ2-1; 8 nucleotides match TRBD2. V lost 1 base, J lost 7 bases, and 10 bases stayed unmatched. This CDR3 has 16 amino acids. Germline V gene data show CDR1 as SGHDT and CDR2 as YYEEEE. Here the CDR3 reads CASSLHGSGSRNEQFF. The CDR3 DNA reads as TGTGCCAGCAGCTTGCATGGAAGCGGGAGTAGGAATGAGCAGTTCTTC.

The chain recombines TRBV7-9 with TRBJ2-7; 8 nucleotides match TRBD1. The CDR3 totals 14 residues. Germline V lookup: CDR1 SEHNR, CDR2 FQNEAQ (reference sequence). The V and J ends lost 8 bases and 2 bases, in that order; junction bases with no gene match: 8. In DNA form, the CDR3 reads TGTGCCAGCGGGCGAGGGACAGGCGCCTACGAGCAGTACTTC. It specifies CASGRGTGAYEQYF.